This T cell receptor (beta chain) derives from a study of cytomegalovirus exposure and HLA in healthy donors. This CDR3 has 15 residues. CDR1 is MGHRA, CDR2 YSYEKL, per germline. V lost 0 bases and J lost 3, with 9 bases in between. PCR employed 60 Vbeta and 13 Jbeta primers. Only in-frame clones appear in the TCRdb table, and some are missing; sequencing was by immunoSEQ multiplex PCR. The table includes around 150,000 clones, roughly 77% detected once. Notes on the study in general: When the data were analyzed later, several of the most significant clusters appeared to be linked to common viral pathogens. Generally TCR sequences proved uncommon, though certain public TCRs appeared in numerous donors.

A few counts support this clone. The antigen is unknown. Sequences were obtained from PBMCs. This receptor was obtained from a man aged 30 to 45 in good health. The chain recombines TRBV4-1 with TRBJ2-1; the D gene is possibly TRBD2 (6 bases). In nucleotides, the CDR3 is TGCGCCAGCAGCCAAGATACTAGCCACTACAATGAGCAGTTCTTC. Translating gives CASSQDTSHYNEQFF.